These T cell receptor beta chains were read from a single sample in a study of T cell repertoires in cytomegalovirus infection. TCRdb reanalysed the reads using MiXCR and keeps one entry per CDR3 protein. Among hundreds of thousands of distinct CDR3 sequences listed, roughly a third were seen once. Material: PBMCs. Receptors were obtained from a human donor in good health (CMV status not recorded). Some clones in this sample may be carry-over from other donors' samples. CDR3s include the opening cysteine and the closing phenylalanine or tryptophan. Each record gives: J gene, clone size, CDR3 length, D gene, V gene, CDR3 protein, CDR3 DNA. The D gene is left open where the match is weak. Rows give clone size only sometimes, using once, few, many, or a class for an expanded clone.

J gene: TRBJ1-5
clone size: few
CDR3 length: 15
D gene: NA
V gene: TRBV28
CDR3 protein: CASSLLRGGNQPQHF
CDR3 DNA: TGTGCCAGCAGTTTACTGAGGGGTGGCAATCAGCCCCAGCATTTT

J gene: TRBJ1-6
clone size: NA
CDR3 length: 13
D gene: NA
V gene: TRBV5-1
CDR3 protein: CASSLVRNSPLHF
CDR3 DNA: TGCGCCAGCAGCTTGGTGCGGAATTCACCCCTCCACTTT

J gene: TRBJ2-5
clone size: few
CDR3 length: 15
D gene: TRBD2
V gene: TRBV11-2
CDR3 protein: CASSGAGNPGETQYF
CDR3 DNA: TGTGCCAGCAGCGGAGCGGGGAATCCGGGGGAGACCCAGTACTTC

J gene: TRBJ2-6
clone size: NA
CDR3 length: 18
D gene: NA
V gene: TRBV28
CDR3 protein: CASSPLQGGFSGANVLTF
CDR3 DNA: TGTGCCAGCAGCCCTCTCCAGGGCGGTTTCTCTGGGGCCAACGTCCTGACTTTC

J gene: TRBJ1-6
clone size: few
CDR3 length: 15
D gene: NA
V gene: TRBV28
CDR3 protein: CASSFPPVSGSPLHF
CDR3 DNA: TGTGCCAGCAGTTTCCCCCCCGTCAGTGGGTCACCCCTCCACTTT

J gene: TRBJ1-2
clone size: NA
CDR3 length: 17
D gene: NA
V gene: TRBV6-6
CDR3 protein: CAADPTGKGFSTGGYTF
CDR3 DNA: TGTGCCGCTGATCCTACCGGAAAGGGGTTTAGCACTGGGGGCTACACCTTC

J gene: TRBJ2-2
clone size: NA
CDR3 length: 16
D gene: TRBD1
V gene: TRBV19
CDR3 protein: CASSIGDRVVSGELFF
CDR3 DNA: TGTGCCAGTAGTATCGGTGACAGGGTGGTTTCCGGGGAGCTGTTTTTT

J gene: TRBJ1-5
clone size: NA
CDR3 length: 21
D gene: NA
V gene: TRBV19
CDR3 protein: CASRLEGTGGAGPYSNQPQHF
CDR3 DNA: TGTGCCAGTAGACTAGAGGGGACGGGGGGCGCAGGACCGTATAGCAATCAGCCCCAGCATTTT

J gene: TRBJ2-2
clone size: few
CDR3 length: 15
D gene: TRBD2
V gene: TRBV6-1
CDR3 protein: CASSEQGGNTRELFF
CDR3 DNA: TGTGCCAGCAGTGAACAGGGAGGGAACACCAGGGAGCTGTTTTTT

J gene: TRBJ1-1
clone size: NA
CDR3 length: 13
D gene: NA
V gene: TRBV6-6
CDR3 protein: CASKGGLSTEAFF
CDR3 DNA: TGTGCCAGCAAGGGGGGACTGAGCACTGAAGCTTTCTTT

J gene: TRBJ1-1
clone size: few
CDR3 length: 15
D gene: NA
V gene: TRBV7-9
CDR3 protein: CASNPPQSGNTEAFF
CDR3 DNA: TGTGCCAGCAACCCCCCCCAGTCAGGGAACACTGAAGCTTTCTTT

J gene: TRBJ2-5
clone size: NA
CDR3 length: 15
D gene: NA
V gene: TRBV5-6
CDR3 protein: CASSLGPGNQETQYF
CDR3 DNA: TGTGCCAGCAGCTTAGGACCAGGGAACCAAGAGACCCAGTACTTC

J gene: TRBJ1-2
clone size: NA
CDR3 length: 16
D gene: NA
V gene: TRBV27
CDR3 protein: CASSLDGGRPQTGYTF
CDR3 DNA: TGTGCCAGCAGTTTAGATGGGGGTAGGCCCCAAACGGGCTACACCTTC

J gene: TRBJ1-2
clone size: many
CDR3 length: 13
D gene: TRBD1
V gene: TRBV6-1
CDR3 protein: CASSADRVDGYTF
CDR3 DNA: TGTGCCAGCAGCGCGGACAGGGTGGATGGCTACACCTTC

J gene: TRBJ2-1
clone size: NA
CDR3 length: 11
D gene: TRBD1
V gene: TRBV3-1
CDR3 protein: CATGQREGKFF
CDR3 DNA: TGTGCCACGGGACAGAGAGAAGGGAAGTTCTTC

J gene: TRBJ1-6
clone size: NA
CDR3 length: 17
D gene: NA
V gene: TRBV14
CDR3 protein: CASSQAVGATYNSPLHF
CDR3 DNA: TGTGCCAGCAGCCAAGCGGTAGGGGCGACCTATAATTCACCCCTCCACTTT

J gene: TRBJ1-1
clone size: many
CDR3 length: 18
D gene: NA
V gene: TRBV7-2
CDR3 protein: CASSLTYPGATGNTEAFF
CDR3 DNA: TGTGCCAGCAGCTTAACTTACCCCGGGGCCACAGGAAACACTGAAGCTTTCTTT

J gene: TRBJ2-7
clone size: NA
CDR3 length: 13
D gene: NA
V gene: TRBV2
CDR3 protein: CASSKGTVYEQYF
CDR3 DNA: TGTGCCAGCAGTAAGGGTACCGTATACGAGCAGTACTTC

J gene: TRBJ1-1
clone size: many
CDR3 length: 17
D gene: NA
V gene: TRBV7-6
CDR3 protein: CASSPRPRTAPNTEAFF
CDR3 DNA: TGTGCCAGCAGCCCTCGCCCCAGGACAGCACCGAACACTGAAGCTTTCTTT

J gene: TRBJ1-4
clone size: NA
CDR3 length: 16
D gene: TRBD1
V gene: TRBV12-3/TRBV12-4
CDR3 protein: CASSLTDRRDNEKLFF
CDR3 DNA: TGTGCCAGCAGTTTGACGGACAGGCGGGATAATGAAAAACTGTTTTTT

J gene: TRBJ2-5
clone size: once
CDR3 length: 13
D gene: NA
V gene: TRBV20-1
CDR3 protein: CSSRVGPRETQYF
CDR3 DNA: TGCAGTTCTAGAGTGGGGCCTAGGGAGACCCAGTACTTC

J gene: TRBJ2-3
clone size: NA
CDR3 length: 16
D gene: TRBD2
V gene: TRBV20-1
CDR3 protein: CSARDLSGGSTDTQYF
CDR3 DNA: TGCAGTGCTAGAGATCTTAGCGGGGGAAGCACAGATACGCAGTATTTT

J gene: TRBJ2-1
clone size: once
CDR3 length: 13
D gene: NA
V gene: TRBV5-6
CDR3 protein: CASSRGHLYEQFF
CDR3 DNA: TGTGCCAGCAGCCGCGGCCATCTCTATGAGCAGTTCTTC

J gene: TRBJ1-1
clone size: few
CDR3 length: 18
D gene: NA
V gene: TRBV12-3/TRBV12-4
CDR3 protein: CASSFWGGVRQEHTEAFF
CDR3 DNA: TGTGCCAGCAGTTTTTGGGGAGGGGTCCGACAGGAACACACTGAAGCTTTCTTT

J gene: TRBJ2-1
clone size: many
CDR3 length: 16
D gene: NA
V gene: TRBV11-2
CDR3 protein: CASSLAVLGGTNEQFF
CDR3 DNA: TGTGCCAGCAGCTTAGCAGTCCTCGGCGGTACAAATGAGCAGTTCTTC

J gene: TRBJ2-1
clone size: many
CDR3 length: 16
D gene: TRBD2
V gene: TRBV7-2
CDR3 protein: CASSLAPAGGLDEQFF
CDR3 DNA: TGTGCCAGCAGCTTAGCGCCGGCGGGGGGGCTTGATGAGCAGTTCTTC

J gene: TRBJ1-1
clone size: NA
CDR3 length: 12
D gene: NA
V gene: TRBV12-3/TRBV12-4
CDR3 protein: CASRQESPEAFF
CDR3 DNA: TGTGCCAGCAGGCAGGAGTCCCCTGAAGCTTTCTTT

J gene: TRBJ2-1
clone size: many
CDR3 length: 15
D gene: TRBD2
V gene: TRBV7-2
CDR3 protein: CASSLAGLADNEQFF
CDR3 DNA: TGTGCCAGCAGCTTAGCGGGACTAGCCGACAATGAGCAGTTCTTC

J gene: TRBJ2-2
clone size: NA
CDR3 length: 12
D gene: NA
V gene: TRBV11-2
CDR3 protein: CASSPNLRELFF
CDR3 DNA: TGTGCCAGCAGCCCGAATTTAAGGGAGCTGTTTTTT

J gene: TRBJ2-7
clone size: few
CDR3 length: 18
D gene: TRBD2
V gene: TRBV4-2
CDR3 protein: CASSHAGGITGTTYEQYF
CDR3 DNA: TGTGCCAGCAGCCACGCCGGGGGGATAACCGGGACCACCTACGAGCAGTACTTC

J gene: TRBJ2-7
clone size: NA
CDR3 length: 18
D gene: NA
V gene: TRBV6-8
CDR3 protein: CASSPGGQPVASSYEQYF
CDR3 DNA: TGTGCCAGCAGTCCCGGAGGACAGCCGGTCGCTAGCTCCTACGAGCAGTACTTC

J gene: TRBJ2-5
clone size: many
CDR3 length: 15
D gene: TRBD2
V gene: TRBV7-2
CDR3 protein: CASSYYGGAEETQYF
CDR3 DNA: TGTGCCAGCAGCTACTACGGGGGGGCAGAGGAGACCCAGTACTTC

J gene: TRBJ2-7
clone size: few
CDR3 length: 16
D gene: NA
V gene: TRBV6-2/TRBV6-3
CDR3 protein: CASSRGFGGGFYEQYF
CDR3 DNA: TGTGCCAGCAGTAGGGGATTTGGCGGGGGCTTCTACGAGCAGTACTTC

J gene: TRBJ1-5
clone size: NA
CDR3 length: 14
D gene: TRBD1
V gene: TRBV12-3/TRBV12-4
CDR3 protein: CASSFRAGQGPQHF
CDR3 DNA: TGTGCCAGCAGTTTTAGGGCAGGACAGGGGCCCCAGCATTTT

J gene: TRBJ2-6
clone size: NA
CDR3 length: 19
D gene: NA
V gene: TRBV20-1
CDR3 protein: CSARDYRARGKSEANVLTF
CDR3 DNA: TGCAGTGCTAGAGATTACCGGGCCAGAGGAAAGTCTGAGGCCAACGTCCTGACTTTC

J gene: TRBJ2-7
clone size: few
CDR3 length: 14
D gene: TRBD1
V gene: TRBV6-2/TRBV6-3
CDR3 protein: CASRRDRASYEQYF
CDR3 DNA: TGTGCCAGCAGGCGGGACAGGGCCTCCTACGAGCAGTACTTC

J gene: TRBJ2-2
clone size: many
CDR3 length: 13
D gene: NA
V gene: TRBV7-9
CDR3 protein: CASTTANTGELFF
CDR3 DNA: TGTGCCAGTACGACAGCCAACACCGGGGAGCTGTTTTTT

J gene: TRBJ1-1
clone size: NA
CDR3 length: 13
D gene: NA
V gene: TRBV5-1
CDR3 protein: CASSSSGRGEAFF
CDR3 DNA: TGCGCCAGCAGCAGCTCAGGGCGAGGTGAAGCTTTCTTT

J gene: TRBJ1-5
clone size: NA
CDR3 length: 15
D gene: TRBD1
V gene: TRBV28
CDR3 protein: CASKTVGQVLVAQHF
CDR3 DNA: TGTGCCAGCAAGACTGTTGGACAGGTCTTAGTGGCCCAGCATTTT

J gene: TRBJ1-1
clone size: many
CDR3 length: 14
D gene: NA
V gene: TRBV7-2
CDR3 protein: CASSLVPQNTEAFF
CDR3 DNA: TGTGCCAGCAGCTTAGTACCGCAGAACACTGAAGCTTTCTTT

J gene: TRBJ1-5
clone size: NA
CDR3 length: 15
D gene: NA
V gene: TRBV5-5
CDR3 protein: CASSFRELLDQPQHF
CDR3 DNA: TGTGCCAGCAGCTTCAGGGAATTACTTGATCAGCCCCAGCATTTT

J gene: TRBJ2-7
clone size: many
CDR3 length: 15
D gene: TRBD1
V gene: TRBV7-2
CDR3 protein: CASSAGTGGPYEQYF
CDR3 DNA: TGTGCCAGCAGCGCGGGGACAGGGGGCCCTTACGAGCAGTACTTC

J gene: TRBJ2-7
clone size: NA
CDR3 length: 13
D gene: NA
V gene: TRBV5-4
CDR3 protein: CASSFSQGIEQYF
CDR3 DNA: TGTGCCAGCAGCTTCTCCCAGGGGATCGAGCAGTACTTC

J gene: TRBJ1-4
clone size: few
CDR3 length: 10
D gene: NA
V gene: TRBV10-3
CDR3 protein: CAFTPREGAF
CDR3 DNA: TGTGCCTTTACCCCCAGGGAAGGGGCTTTT

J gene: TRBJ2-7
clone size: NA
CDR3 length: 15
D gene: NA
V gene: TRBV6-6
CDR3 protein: CASSQGGARTSEQYF
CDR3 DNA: TGTGCCAGCAGCCAGGGGGGGGCCCGCACTAGCGAGCAGTACTTC

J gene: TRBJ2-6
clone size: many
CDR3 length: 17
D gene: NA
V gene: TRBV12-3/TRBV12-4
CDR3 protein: CASWVWGSSSGANVLTF
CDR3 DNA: TGTGCCAGCTGGGTATGGGGTTCAAGCTCTGGGGCCAACGTCCTGACTTTC

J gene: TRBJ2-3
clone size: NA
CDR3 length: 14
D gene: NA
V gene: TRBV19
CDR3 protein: CASKSGLITDTQYF
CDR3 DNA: TGTGCCAGTAAATCGGGGCTAATCACAGATACGCAGTATTTT

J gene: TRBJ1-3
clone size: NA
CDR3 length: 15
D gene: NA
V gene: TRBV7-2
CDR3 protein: CASSSRGGGGNTIYF
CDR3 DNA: TGTGCCAGCAGCTCGAGGGGGGGTGGCGGAAACACCATATATTTT

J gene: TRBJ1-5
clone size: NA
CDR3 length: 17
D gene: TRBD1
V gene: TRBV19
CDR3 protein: CASSISAGQGGHQPQHF
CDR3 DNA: TGTGCCAGTAGTATATCCGCGGGACAGGGGGGACATCAGCCCCAGCATTTT

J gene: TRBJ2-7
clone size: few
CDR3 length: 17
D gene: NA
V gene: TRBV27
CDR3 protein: CASSLYGRGPRGDEQYF
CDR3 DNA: TGTGCCAGCAGTTTATACGGCAGGGGCCCACGGGGGGACGAGCAGTACTTC

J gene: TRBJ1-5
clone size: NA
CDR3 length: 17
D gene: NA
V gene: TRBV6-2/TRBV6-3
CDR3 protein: CASSEWRERGGNQPQHF
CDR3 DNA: TGTGCCAGCAGCGAATGGAGGGAGAGGGGCGGCAATCAGCCCCAGCATTTT

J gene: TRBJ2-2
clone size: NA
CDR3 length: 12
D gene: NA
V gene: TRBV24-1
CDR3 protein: CATSGQTGELFF
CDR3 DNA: TGTGCCACCAGTGGACAGACCGGGGAGCTGTTTTTT

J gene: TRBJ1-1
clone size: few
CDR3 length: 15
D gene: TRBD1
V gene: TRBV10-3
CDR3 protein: CAISADRGSVTEAFF
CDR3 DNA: TGTGCCATCAGTGCTGACAGGGGTTCGGTCACTGAAGCTTTCTTT

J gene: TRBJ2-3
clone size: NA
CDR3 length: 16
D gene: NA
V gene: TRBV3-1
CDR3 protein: CASSLQGEGTTDTQYF
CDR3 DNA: TGTGCCAGCAGCCTGCAGGGAGAAGGCACCACAGATACGCAGTATTTT

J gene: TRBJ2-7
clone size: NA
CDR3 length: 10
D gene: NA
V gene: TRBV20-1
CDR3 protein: CSPGDSEQYF
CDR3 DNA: TGCAGTCCAGGGGATTCCGAGCAGTACTTC

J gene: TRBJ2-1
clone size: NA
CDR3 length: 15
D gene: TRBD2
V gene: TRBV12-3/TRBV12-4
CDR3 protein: CASSASGSSYNEQFF
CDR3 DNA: TGTGCCAGCAGTGCGAGCGGGAGCTCCTACAATGAGCAGTTCTTC

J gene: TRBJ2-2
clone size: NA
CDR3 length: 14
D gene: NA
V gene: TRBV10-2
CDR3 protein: CATTRGSNTGELFF
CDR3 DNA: TGCGCCACAACTCGCGGGTCGAACACCGGGGAGCTGTTTTTT

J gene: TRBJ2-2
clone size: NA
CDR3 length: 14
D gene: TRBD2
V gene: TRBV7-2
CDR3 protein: CATSSGANTGELFF
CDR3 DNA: TGTGCCACTTCTAGCGGGGCAAACACCGGGGAGCTGTTTTTT

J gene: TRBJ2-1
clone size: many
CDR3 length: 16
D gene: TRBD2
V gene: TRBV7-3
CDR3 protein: CASSLELAGDFNEQFF
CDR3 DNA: TGTGCCAGCAGCTTAGAGCTAGCGGGGGACTTCAATGAGCAGTTCTTC